This paragraph covers one TCR beta chain sequence. Its antigen is currently not known. Base-call qualities are not available, and no considerably larger clone is one nucleotide away. Cut back by 6 bases and 8 bases, the V and J ends lie 16 bases apart. Sequences SGHTA (CDR1) and FQGNSA (CDR2) are obtained from the germline V gene. Including cysteine and phenylalanine, the CDR3 has 13 amino acids. Just the 39-base CDR3 DNA is kept, in frame starting at base 1. This sample is part of a study of response to subunit inactivated influenza vaccine listed by TCRdb under 2018. Study-level background: To follow how T cells responded to a trivalent subunit inactivated influenza vaccine, the researchers relied on deep quantitative profiling of the T cell receptor repertoire.

What the study reported, not specific to this receptor: The authors proposed that each seasonal influenza vaccination may bring in only a limited number of new T cells.

Library prep was done by RT-PCR. Sequencing relied on an Illumina HiSeq 2500. TCRdb reprocessed the public reads (quality trimming at Q25 with fastp, clone calling with MiXCR) and kept in-frame beta chains. Merged by CDR3 protein, the rows form single entries marked with the most common genes and DNA. This sample has 150,000 to 200,000 distinct CDR3 sequences in its table, and around 9.2% of those were observed once. The biggest ten clones account for approximately 10% of the sample. This TCR came from a middle-aged man who received an inactivated influenza vaccine. Donor details come from another sample of the same person, matched by shared clones. This chain is built from TRBV7-2 and TRBJ1-1; the D gene cannot be resolved reliably. This sample comprised non-naive T cells sorted from PBMCs, obtained on the day of vaccination. Per the publication, the cell subset or site label means: memory T cell fraction. The sequence in DNA is TGTGCCAGCAGTCCCCGCCCCCTCGGGGAAGCTTTCTTT. Translated, this gives CASSPRPLGEAFF.